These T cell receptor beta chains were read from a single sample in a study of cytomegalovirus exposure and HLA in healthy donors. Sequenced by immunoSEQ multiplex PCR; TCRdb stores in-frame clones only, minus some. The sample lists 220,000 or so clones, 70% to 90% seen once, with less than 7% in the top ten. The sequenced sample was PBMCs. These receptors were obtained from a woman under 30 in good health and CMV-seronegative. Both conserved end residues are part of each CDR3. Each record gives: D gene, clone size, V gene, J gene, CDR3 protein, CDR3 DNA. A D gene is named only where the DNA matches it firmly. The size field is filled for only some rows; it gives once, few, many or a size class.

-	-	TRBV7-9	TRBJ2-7	CASCSADWGCEQYF	TGTGCCAGCTGCTCAGCGGACTGGGGTTGCGAGCAGTACTTC
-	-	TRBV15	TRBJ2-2	CATRAASGAGELFF	TGTGCCACCAGGGCGGCGAGTGGGGCCGGGGAGCTGTTTTTT
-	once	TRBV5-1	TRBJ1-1	CASSNRVNTEAFF	TGCGCCAGCAGTAATCGAGTGAACACTGAAGCTTTCTTT
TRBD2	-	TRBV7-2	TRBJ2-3	CASSLRTGGAGVDTQYF	TGTGCCAGCAGCTTACGGACCGGGGGGGCCGGTGTAGATACGCAGTATTTT
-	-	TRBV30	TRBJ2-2	CAWSRGRGTGELFF	TGTGCCTGGAGTAGGGGGAGGGGGACCGGGGAGCTGTTTTTT
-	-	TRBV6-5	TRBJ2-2	CASRALDQNTGELFF	TGTGCCAGCAGGGCTCTTGATCAGAACACCGGGGAGCTGTTTTTT
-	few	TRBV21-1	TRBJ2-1	CASPSYDRGQGDNEQFF	TGTGCCAGCCCCTCCTACGACCGAGGACAGGGGGACAATGAGCAGTTCTTC
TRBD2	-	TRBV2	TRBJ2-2	CASTPQRGTGELFF	TGTGCCAGCACCCCCCAGCGGGGCACCGGGGAGCTGTTTTTT
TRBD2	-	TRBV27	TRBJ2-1	CASSSPGLVGEQFF	TGTGCCAGCAGTTCCCCGGGACTAGTTGGTGAGCAGTTCTTC
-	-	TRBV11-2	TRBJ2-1	CASSFVEVGGNEQFF	TGTGCCAGCAGCTTCGTAGAGGTAGGCGGCAATGAGCAGTTCTTC
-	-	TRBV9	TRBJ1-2	CASSVAPGGGYTF	TGTGCCAGCAGCGTAGCTCCGGGTGGGGGCTACACCTTC
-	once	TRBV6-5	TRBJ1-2	CASSRLAIREGGYTF	TGTGCCAGCAGCCGATTGGCCATTAGGGAAGGCGGCTACACCTTC
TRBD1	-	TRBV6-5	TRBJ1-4	CASSLQQTGGNEKLFF	TGTGCCAGCAGTTTACAACAGACAGGGGGTAATGAAAAACTGTTTTTT
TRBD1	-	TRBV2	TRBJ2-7	CASRGSDRVEQYF	TGTGCCAGCAGGGGATCCGACAGGGTCGAGCAGTACTTC
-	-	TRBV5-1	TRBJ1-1	CASSSLSTRMNTEAFF	TGCGCCAGCAGCTCCTTGTCGACGAGAATGAACACTGAAGCTTTCTTT
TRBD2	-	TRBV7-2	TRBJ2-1	CASSLDSSGRIREQFF	TGTGCCAGCAGCTTAGATTCCAGCGGGAGGATACGGGAGCAGTTCTTC
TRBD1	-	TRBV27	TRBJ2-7	CASSLWRDRAYEQYF	TGTGCCAGCAGTTTATGGCGGGACAGGGCCTACGAGCAGTACTTC
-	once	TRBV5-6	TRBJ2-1	CASSLNGDEQFF	TGTGCCAGCAGCTTGAACGGGGATGAGCAGTTCTTC
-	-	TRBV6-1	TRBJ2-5	CASSRDWISEQYF	TGTGCCAGCAGTAGGGACTGGATCTCGGAGCAGTACTTC
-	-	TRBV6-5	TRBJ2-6	CASREGSSGANVLTF	TGTGCCAGCAGGGAGGGTTCCTCTGGGGCCAACGTCCTGACTTTC
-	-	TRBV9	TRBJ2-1	CASSVEYREQFF	TGTGCCAGCAGCGTAGAATACCGGGAGCAGTTCTTC
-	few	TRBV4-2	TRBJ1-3	CASSQDSRGDRNTIYF	TGTGCCAGCAGCCAAGATAGTCGGGGTGACAGAAACACCATATATTTT
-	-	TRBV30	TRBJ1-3	CAWGAGYSGNTIYF	TGTGCCTGGGGGGCGGGGTATTCTGGAAACACCATATATTTT